This T cell receptor (beta chain) was observed in a study of naive and memory T cell subsets. The V and J ends lost 10 bases and 0 bases respectively, with 12 bases between them. Per the germline V gene, CDR1 is SNHLY and CDR2 is FYNNEI. This CDR3 contains 14 residues. Both TRBC1 and TRBC2 were covered by a beta constant-region primer of two equimolar oligonucleotides. Four rounds of PCR amplified the ligated cDNA using nested alpha and beta constant-region primers plus SP2. TCRdb reanalysed the UMI-ligation and nested PCR reads using MiXCR and keeps one entry per CDR3 protein. The sample has approximately 85,000 distinct CDR3 sequences, over 7% seen once; the top ten hold about 1.6%.

This receptor was identified in a human donor in good health. The specimen sequenced was central memory CD4+ T cells from blood. The V and J genes are TRBV2 and TRBJ1-4, with D hard to call. CDR3 sequence: CATRARATNEKLFF. As DNA, the CDR3 is TGTGCCACCCGCGCTAGAGCAACTAATGAAAAACTGTTTTTT. Based on the CDR3 plus reference TRBV2 and TRBJ1-4, the full variable domain is EPEVTQTPSHQVTQMGQEVILRCVPISNHLYFYWYRQILGQKVEFLVSFYNNEISEKSEIFDDQFSVERPDGSNFTLKIRSTKLEDSAMYFCATRARATNEKLFFGSGTQLSVL.